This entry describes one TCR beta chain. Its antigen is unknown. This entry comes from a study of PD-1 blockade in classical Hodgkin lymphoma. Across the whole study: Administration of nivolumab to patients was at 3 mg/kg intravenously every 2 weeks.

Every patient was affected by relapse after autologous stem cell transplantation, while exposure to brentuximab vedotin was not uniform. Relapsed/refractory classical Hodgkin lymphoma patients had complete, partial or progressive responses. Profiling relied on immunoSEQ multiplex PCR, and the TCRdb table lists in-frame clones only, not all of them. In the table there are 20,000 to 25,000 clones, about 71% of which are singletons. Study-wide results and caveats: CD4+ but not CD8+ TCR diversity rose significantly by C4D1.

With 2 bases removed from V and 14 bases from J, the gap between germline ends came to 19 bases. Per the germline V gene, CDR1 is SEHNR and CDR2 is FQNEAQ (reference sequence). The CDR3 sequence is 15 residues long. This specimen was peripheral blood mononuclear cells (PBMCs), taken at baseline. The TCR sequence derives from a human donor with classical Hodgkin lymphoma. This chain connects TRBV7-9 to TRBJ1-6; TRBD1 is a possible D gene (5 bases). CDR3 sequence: CASSLKSGGVETLHF. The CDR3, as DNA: TGTGCCAGCAGCTTAAAGAGCGGAGGGGTGGAAACCCTCCACTTT.